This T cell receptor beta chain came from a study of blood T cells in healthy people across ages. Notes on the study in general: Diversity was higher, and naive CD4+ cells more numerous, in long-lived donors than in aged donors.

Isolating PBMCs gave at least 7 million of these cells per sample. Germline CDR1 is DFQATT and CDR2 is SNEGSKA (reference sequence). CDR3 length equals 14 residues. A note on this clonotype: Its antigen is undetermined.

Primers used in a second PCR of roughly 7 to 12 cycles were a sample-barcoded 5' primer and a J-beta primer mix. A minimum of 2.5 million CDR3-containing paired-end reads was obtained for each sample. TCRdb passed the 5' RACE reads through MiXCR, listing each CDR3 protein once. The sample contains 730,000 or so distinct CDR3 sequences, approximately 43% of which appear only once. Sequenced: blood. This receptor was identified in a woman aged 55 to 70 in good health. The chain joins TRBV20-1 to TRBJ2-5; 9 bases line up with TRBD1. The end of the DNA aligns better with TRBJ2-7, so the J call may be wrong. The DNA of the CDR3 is TGCAGTGCTAGCACGGGACAGGGCGACTACGAGCAGTACTTC. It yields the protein CSASTGQGDYEQYF.